This TCR beta chain was captured by sequencing in a study of blood T cell repertoires in COVID-19. On the study more broadly: Samples representing acute and convalescent COVID-19 were sourced from the United States, Italy and Spain.

CDR1 is SGHVS, CDR2 FQNEAQ, per germline. The CDR3 has 22 amino acids. V shed 2 bases, J shed 3 bases, and the junction held 21 bases outside the gene matches. Method: immunoSEQ multiplex PCR; TCRdb's copy keeps in-frame clones and lacks some. Counted here are roughly 200,000 clones, over 75% occurring once; the ten biggest clones make up roughly 9.7%. Sequenced input: peripheral blood. This sequence originates from a human donor with active or convalescent COVID-19. The donor label of this sample is uncertain. The chain has TRBV7-8 and TRBJ2-3, with TRBD2 matching 12 bases. CDR3 amino acids: CASSLPPGGRGLAGLSTDTQYF. The CDR3 region has the DNA TGTGCCAGCAGCTTACCACCCGGGGGACGAGGACTAGCGGGACTATCTACAGATACGCAGTATTTT.